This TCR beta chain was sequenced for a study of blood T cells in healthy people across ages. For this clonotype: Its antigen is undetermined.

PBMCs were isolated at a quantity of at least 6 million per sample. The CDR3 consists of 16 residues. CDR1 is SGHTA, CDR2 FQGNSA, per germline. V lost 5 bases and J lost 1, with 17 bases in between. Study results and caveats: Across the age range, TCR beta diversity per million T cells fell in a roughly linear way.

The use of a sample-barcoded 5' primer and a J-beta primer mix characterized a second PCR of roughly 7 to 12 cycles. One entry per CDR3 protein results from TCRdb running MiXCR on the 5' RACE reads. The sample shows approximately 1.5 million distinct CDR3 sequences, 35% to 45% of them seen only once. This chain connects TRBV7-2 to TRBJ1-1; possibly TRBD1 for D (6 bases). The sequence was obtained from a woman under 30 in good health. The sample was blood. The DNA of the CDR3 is TGTGCCAGCAGCCCCCGACAGGTGAGGCCGAACACTGAAGCTTTCTTT. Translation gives CASSPRQVRPNTEAFF.